Listed below are T cell receptor beta chains from one sample, sequenced in a study of T cells after posttransplantation cyclophosphamide. Clones were read by immunoSEQ multiplex PCR, and TCRdb kept only the in-frame ones, dropping some. The sample yields over a thousand clones, without any singletons. The sequencing used PBMCs, collected after an allogeneic stem cell transplant with post-transplant cyclophosphamide. Receptors were obtained from a young adult male patient who received an allogeneic stem cell transplant from a related donor, was CMV-positive, and had acute GVHD only. These T cells may partly come from the graft donor. Each CDR3 is given with its conserved first and last residue. D genes are given only for firm matches.

TRBV9	TRBJ2-1	-	CASSVAGQAYNEQFF
TRBV27	TRBJ1-1	-	CASSPGLALEAFF
TRBV4-3	TRBJ2-1	TRBD2	CASSHLAGGPYEQFF
TRBV7-9	TRBJ2-3	-	CASSPPTGERDTQYF
TRBV19	TRBJ2-1	TRBD2	CASSIPTGLAGGHAGNEQFF
TRBV9	TRBJ1-1	-	CASSVRQTPTEAFF
TRBV27	TRBJ2-7	-	CASSWSTGPYEQYF
TRBV5-1	TRBJ1-4	TRBD1	CASSTGAGGEKLFF
TRBV19	TRBJ1-2	-	CASSIGQTNYGYTF
TRBV19	TRBJ1-5	-	CASSPMGALQPQHF
TRBV7-2	TRBJ2-2	TRBD1	CASSLIQGAPTGELFF
TRBV29-1	TRBJ2-1	-	CSVYGVEAAYNEQFF
TRBV30	TRBJ2-5	-	CAWSPGTWQETQYF
TRBV7-2	TRBJ1-5	-	CASSPTTGEGQPQHF
TRBV10-3	TRBJ2-1	TRBD2	CAISAGTSGGGTSYNEQFF
TRBV7-2	TRBJ2-5	TRBD2	CASSMGGLAGRETQYF
TRBV7-6	TRBJ2-1	-	CASSINARGGMFF
TRBV5-1	TRBJ2-2	TRBD1	CASSLRQGGGELFF
TRBV6-1	TRBJ1-1	-	CASSVTANTEAFF
TRBV11-1	TRBJ2-1	TRBD1	CASSSWDRGPNEQFF
TRBV6-1	TRBJ1-1	TRBD1	CASRSDRVTEAFF
TRBV12-3/TRBV12-4	TRBJ1-1	-	CASSSRGGRTEAFF
TRBV19	TRBJ1-2	-	CASSPQDSYSLYGYTF
TRBV7-2	TRBJ1-4	-	CASSLEANEKLFF
TRBV10-3	TRBJ1-1	-	CAITQNVNTEAFF
TRBV5-1	TRBJ1-2	-	CASSFSSYGYTF
TRBV29-1	TRBJ2-3	TRBD1	CSVGTGGTDTQYF
TRBV6-6	TRBJ1-1	TRBD1	CASIEGAAEAFF
TRBV6-2/TRBV6-3	TRBJ1-5	-	CASSYPSQGRRGQVNQPQHF
TRBV10-3	TRBJ2-3	TRBD1	CATTGESDTQYF
TRBV7-9	TRBJ1-1	-	CASSRTENTEAFF
TRBV11-3	TRBJ1-1	TRBD1	CASSLPGTGVETEAFF
TRBV6-2/TRBV6-3	TRBJ1-1	-	CASSYRPRGRENTEAFF
TRBV7-2	TRBJ1-4	TRBD1	CASSSDRVNEKLFF
TRBV12-3/TRBV12-4	TRBJ2-3	-	CASSLAQGSDTQYF
TRBV28	TRBJ2-3	-	CASSPPTGLTDTQYF
TRBV4-3	TRBJ2-7	-	CASSPYRAYEQYF
TRBV5-6	TRBJ1-2	-	CASSAQETYGYTF
TRBV10-3	TRBJ1-2	TRBD1	CAISLDRDYGYTF
TRBV9	TRBJ1-3	-	CASSVDLGAWTSSGNTIYF
TRBV5-1	TRBJ1-5	-	CASSLGDNQPQHF
TRBV5-1	TRBJ1-3	-	CASSLEGRRSGNTIYF
TRBV19	TRBJ1-1	-	CASSRAVNTEAFF
TRBV10-1	TRBJ1-6	-	CASSDSSRGFNSPLHF
TRBV12-3/TRBV12-4	TRBJ1-5	-	CASSLTLSSNQPQHF
TRBV9	TRBJ2-7	TRBD1	CASTTGTGGYEQYF
TRBV27	TRBJ1-5	-	CASSYRVRQPQHF